This T cell receptor (beta chain) is from a study of cytomegalovirus exposure and HLA in healthy donors. Findings and limits, study-wide: In vitro, three CMV-associated chains proved specific for CMV antigens.

Researchers ran the PCR with 60 Vbeta and 13 Jbeta primers. Profiling relied on immunoSEQ multiplex PCR, and the TCRdb table lists in-frame clones only, not all of them. This sample has over 110,000 clones, with around 80% found just once. This clone came up once. The antigen remains unidentified. Trimming removed 4 bases from V and 5 bases from J; junction bases left unmatched: 3. The CDR3 runs to 13 residues. Germline-derived CDR1 and CDR2 are SQVTM and ANQGSEA. The chain combines TRBV29-1 with TRBJ2-1, with 9 bases that match TRBD2. The sequencing sample was made of PBMCs. The sequence was collected from a middle-aged man in good health and CMV-seronegative. For the CDR3, the DNA is TGCAGCGTTGTGGGACTAGCCGACAATGAGCAGTTCTTC. Protein product: CSVVGLADNEQFF.